These T cell receptor beta chains were read from a single sample in a study of T cell responses to AZD1222 COVID-19 vaccine. TCRdb's table, derived via immunoSEQ multiplex PCR, lists solely in-frame clones and lacks some. The data contain 160,000 or so clones, 90% of them seen just once; the ten biggest clones take up roughly 4%. Sequencing used peripheral blood, obtained 28 days after the second dose of the MenACWY control vaccine. The receptors derive from an adult who received the MenACWY meningococcal vaccine as a control. Both conserved end residues are part of each CDR3. The order of the fields is D gene, V gene, J gene, CDR3 protein, CDR3 DNA. A D gene is named only where the DNA matches it firmly.

d_gene: -; v_gene: TRBV11-3; j_gene: TRBJ2-1; CDR3aa: CASSTPQGGNEQFF; CDR3nt: TGTGCCAGCAGCACCCCCCAGGGTGGCAATGAGCAGTTCTTC
d_gene: -; v_gene: TRBV28; j_gene: TRBJ1-2; CDR3aa: CASSWGFEGNGWGYTF; CDR3nt: TGTGCCAGCAGTTGGGGATTTGAGGGTAACGGATGGGGCTACACCTTC
d_gene: -; v_gene: TRBV7-2; j_gene: TRBJ2-3; CDR3aa: CASSLGGFTDTQYF; CDR3nt: TGTGCCAGCAGCTTAGGCGGATTCACAGATACGCAGTATTTT
d_gene: -; v_gene: TRBV2; j_gene: TRBJ2-5; CDR3aa: CASSLGTQYF; CDR3nt: TGTGCCAGCAGCCTGGGGACCCAGTACTTC
d_gene: -; v_gene: TRBV7-8; j_gene: TRBJ1-6; CDR3aa: CASSLGSYNSPLHF; CDR3nt: TGTGCCAGCAGCTTAGGCAGCTATAATTCACCCCTCCACTTT
d_gene: TRBD1; v_gene: TRBV15; j_gene: TRBJ2-7; CDR3aa: CATSRGPDRGFEQYF; CDR3nt: TGTGCCACCAGCAGAGGGCCGGACAGGGGCTTCGAGCAGTACTTC
d_gene: -; v_gene: TRBV28; j_gene: TRBJ1-2; CDR3aa: CASSLQGKVGYTF; CDR3nt: TGTGCCAGCAGTTTACAAGGGAAAGTTGGCTACACCTTC
d_gene: -; v_gene: TRBV6-2/TRBV6-3; j_gene: TRBJ1-1; CDR3aa: CASSLSARQGGNTEAFF; CDR3nt: TGTGCCAGCAGTTTAAGCGCTCGGCAGGGAGGGAACACTGAAGCTTTCTTT
d_gene: TRBD1; v_gene: TRBV18; j_gene: TRBJ1-1; CDR3aa: CASSPAETGATEAFF; CDR3nt: TGTGCCAGCTCACCGGCCGAGACAGGGGCGACTGAAGCTTTCTTT
d_gene: -; v_gene: TRBV7-2; j_gene: TRBJ2-1; CDR3aa: CASSGDTLLVSEQFF; CDR3nt: TGTGCCAGCAGCGGAGACACGCTACTAGTGAGTGAGCAGTTCTTC